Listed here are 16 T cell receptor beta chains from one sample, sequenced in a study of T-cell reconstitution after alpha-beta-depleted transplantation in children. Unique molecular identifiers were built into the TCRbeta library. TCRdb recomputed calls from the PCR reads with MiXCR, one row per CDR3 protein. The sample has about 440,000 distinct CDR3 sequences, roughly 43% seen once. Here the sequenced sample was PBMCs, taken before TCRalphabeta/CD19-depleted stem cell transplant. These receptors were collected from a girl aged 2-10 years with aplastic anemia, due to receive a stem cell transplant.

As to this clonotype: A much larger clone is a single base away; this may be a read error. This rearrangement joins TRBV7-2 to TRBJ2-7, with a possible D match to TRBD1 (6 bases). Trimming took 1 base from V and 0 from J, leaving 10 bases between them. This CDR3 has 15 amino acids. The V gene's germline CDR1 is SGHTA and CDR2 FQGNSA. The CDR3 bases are TGTGCCAGCAGCTTAGGACAGGTCGCCTCCTACGAGCAGTACTTC. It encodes CASSLGQVASYEQYF.

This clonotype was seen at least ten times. Here the CDR3 DNA reads TGTGCCAGCAGGCCTCACTTGCCCGGGGCCAACGTCCTGACTTTC. It translates to CASRPHLPGANVLTF. This chain connects TRBV12-3 or TRBV12-4 to TRBJ2-6, with unresolved D. The V end was cut by 6 bases, the J end by 4 bases, with 13 bases between. The CDR3 is 15 residues long.

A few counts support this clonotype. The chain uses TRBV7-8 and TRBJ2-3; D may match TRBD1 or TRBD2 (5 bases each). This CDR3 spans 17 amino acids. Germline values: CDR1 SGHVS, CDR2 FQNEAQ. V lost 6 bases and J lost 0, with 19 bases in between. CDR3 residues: CASSRGSGTPSTDTQYF. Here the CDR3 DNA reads TGTGCCAGCAGTCGAGGGTCGGGGACCCCTAGCACAGATACGCAGTATTTT. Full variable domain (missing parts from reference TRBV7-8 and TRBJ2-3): GAGVSQSPRYKVAKRGQDVALRCDPISGHVSLFWYQQALGQGPEFLTYFQNEAQLDKSGLPSDRFFAERPEGSVSTLKIQRTQQEDSAVYLCASSRGSGTPSTDTQYFGPGTRLTVL.

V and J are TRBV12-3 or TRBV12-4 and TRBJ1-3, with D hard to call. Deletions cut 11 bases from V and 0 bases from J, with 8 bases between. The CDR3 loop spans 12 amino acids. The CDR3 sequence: CAGMSSGNTIYF. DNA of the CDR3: TGTGCCGGAATGAGCTCTGGAAACACCATATATTTT.

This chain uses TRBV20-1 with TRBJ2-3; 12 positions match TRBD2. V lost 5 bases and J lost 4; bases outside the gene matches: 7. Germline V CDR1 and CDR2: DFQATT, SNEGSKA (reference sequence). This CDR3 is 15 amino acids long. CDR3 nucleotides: TGCAGTGCTGTTCCGGGACTAGCGGGCCCAGATACGCAGTATTTT. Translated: CSAVPGLAGPDTQYF.

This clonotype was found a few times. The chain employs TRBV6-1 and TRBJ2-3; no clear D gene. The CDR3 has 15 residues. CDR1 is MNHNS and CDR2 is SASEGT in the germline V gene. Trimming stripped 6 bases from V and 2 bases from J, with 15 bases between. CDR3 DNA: TGTGCCAGCAGCGAGCTAGGCCGATCCACAGATACGCAGTATTTT. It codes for CASSELGRSTDTQYF.

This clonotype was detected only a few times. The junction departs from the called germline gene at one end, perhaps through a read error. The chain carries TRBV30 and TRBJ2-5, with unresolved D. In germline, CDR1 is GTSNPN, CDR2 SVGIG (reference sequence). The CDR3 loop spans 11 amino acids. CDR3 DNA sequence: TGTGCCTGGAGTGTACAAGGGACCCAGTACTTC. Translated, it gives CAWSVQGTQYF.

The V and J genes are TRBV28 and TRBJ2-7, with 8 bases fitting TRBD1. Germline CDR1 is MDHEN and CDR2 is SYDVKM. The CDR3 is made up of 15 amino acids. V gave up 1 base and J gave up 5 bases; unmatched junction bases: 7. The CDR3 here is CASSLSSQGANEQYF. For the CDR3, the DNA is TGTGCCAGCAGTTTATCGTCCCAGGGGGCCAACGAGCAGTACTTC.

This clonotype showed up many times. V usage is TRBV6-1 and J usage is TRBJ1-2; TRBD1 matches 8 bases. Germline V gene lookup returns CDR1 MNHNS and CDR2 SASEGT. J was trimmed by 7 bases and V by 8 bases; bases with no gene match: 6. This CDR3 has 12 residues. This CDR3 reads CASGQGWSGYTF. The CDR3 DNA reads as TGTGCCAGCGGACAGGGATGGAGTGGCTACACCTTC.

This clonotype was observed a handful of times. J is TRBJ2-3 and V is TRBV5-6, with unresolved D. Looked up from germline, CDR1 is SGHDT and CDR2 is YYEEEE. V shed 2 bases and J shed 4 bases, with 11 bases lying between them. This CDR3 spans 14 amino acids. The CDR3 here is CASSFGPPPDTQYF. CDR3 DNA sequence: TGTGCCAGCAGCTTTGGTCCCCCGCCAGATACGCAGTATTTT.

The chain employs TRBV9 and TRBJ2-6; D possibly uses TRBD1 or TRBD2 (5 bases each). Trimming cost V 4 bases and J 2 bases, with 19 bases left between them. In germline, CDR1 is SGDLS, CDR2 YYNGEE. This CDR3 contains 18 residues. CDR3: CASSPRVGVGAGANVLTF. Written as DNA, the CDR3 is TGTGCCAGCAGCCCCCGCGTGGGGGTAGGCGCTGGGGCCAACGTCCTGACTTTC. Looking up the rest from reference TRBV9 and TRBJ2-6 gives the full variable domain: DSGVTQTPKHLITATGQRVTLRCSPRSGDLSVYWYQQSLDQGLQFLIQYYNGEERAKGNILERFSAQQFPDLHSELNLSSLELGDSALYFCASSPRVGVGAGANVLTFGAGSRLTVL.

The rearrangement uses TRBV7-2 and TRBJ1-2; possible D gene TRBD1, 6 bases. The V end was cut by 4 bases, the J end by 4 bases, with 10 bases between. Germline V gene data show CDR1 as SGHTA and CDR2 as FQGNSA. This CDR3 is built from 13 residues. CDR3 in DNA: TGTGCCAGCAGCTATCGGGACACCTATGGCTACACCTTC. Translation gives CASSYRDTYGYTF. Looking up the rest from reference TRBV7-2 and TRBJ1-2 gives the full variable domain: GAGVSQSPSNKVTEKGKDVELRCDPISGHTALYWYRQSLGQGLEFLIYFQGNSAPDKSGLPSDRFSAERTGGSVSTLTIQRTQQEDSAVYLCASSYRDTYGYTFGSGTRLTVV.

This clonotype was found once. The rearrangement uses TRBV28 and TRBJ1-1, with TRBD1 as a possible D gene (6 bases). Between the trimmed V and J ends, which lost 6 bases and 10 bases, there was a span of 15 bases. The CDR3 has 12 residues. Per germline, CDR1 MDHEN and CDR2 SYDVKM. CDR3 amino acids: CASRDRTERAFF. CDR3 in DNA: TGTGCCAGCAGGGACAGAACGGAAAGAGCTTTCTTT.

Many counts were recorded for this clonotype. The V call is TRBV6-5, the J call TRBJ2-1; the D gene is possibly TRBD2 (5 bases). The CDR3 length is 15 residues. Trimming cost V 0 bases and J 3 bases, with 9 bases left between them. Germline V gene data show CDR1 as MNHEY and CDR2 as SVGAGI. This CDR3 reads CASSYSTSYYNEQFF. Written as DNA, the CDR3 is TGTGCCAGCAGTTACTCCACTAGTTACTACAATGAGCAGTTCTTC.

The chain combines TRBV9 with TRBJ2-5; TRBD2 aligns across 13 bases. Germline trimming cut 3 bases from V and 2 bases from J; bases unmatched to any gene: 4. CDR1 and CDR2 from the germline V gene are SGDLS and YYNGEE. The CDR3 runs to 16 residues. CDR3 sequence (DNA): TGTGCCAGCAGCGCACTAGCGGGAGGGTATCAAGAGACCCAGTACTTC. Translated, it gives CASSALAGGYQETQYF. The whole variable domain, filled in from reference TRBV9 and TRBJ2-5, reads DSGVTQTPKHLITATGQRVTLRCSPRSGDLSVYWYQQSLDQGLQFLIQYYNGEERAKGNILERFSAQQFPDLHSELNLSSLELGDSALYFCASSALAGGYQETQYFGPGTRLLVL.

In DNA form, the CDR3 reads TGTGCCAGCAGTGACTCAGCACAGGGGGCTACCGGGGAGCTGTTTTTT. Translation gives CASSDSAQGATGELFF. The J gene is TRBJ2-2, the V gene TRBV6-4; 9 bases line up with TRBD1. The V gene end was trimmed by 0 bases and the J gene end by 5 bases; junction bases not matched to a gene: 4. Germline lookup yields CDR1 MRHNA and CDR2 SNTAGT. This CDR3 comprises 16 residues.